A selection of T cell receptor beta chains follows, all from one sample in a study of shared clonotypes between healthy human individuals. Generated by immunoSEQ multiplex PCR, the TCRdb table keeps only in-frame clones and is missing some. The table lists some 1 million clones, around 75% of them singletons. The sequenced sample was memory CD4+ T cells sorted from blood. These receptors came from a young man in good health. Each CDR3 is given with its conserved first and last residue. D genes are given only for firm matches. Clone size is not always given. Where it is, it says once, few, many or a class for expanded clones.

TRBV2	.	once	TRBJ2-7	TGTGCCAGCAGTGTTCGGAGGGAATACGAGCAGTACTTC	CASSVRREYEQYF
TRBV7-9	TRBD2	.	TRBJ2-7	TGTGCCAGCAGCATCAGGACTAGCGACGAGCAGTACTTC	CASSIRTSDEQYF
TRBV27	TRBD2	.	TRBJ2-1	TGTGCCAGCAGTTATACTAGCGCCCCAGGATACAATGAGCAGTTCTTC	CASSYTSAPGYNEQFF
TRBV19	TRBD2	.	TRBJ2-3	TGTGCCAGTAGTCTCGGGACTAGAACGACAGATACGCAGTATTTT	CASSLGTRTTDTQYF
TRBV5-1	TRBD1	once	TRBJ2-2	TGCGCCAGCACCTCGACAGGGGGAATCGGGGAGCTGTTTTTT	CASTSTGGIGELFF
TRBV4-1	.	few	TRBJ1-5	TGCGCCAGCAGCCAAGTTCCATCAGGGCGGAACCAGCCCCAGCATTTT	CASSQVPSGRNQPQHF
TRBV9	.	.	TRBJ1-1	TGTGCCAGTGGTTACGCCTGGAACACTGAAGCTTTCTTT	CASGYAWNTEAFF
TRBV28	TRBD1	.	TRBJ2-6	TGTGCCAGCAGTTCATCAGGGGGCAGGGCTGGGGCCAACGTCCTGACTTTC	CASSSSGGRAGANVLTF
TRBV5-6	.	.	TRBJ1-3	TGTGCCAGCAGCGCCCTCCAAAACACCATATATTTT	CASSALQNTIYF
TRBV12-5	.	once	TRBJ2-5	TGTGCTAGTGGTCTAGGCTTGGCCCAGTACTTC	CASGLGLAQYF
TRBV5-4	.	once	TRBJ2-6	TGTGCCAGCAGCTTGTCCGGATCTGGGGCCAACGTCCTGACTTTC	CASSLSGSGANVLTF
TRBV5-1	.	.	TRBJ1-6	TGCGCCAGCAGCGTCGACAGCAATTCACCCCTCCACTTT	CASSVDSNSPLHF
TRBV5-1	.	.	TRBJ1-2	TGCGCCAGCAGCGGGGGCGCACAGAACTATGGCTACACCTTC	CASSGGAQNYGYTF
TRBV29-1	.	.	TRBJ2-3	TGCAGCTCAAAGGACCGGCCAGATACGCAGTATTTT	CSSKDRPDTQYF
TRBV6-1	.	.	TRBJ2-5	TGTGCCAGCACATTCGGATTCAAGGAGACCCAGTACTTC	CASTFGFKETQYF
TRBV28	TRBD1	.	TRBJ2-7	TGTGCCAGCAGTTTAGGCCGACAGGGCCTTTCCTACGAGCAGTACTTC	CASSLGRQGLSYEQYF
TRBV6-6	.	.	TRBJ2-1	TGTGCCGGGGGAGCGGCTTTGTATGGTGAGCAGTTCTTC	CAGGAALYGEQFF
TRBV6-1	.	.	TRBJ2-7	TGTGCCAGCAGTGAACTACAGGGACCCTACGAGCAGTACTTC	CASSELQGPYEQYF
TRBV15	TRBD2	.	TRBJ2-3	TGTGCCACCTTAATAGGGACTAGCTCCACAGATACGCAGTATTTT	CATLIGTSSTDTQYF
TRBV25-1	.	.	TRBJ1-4	TGTGCCAGCAGTGAAGACATCACTTGGGAAAAACTGTTTTTT	CASSEDITWEKLFF
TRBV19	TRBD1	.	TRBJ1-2	TGTGCCAGTCATTCGACAGGGCTTAACTATGGCTACACCTTC	CASHSTGLNYGYTF
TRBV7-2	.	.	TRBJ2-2	TGTGCCAGCAGCTTAAAAATAGGCACCGGGGAGCTGTTTTTT	CASSLKIGTGELFF
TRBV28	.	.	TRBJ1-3	TGTGCCAGCCAAGAACGGGACGGCTTCTCTGGAAACACCATATATTTT	CASQERDGFSGNTIYF
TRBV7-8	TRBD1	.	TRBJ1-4	TGTGCCAGCAGCCTAAGAAGGGACAGGCCTGGGGGATATAATGAAAAACTGTTTTTT	CASSLRRDRPGGYNEKLFF
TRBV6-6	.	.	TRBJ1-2	TGTGCCAGCATTTCCACCGGGCAGGGAGGTGGCTACACCTTC	CASISTGQGGGYTF
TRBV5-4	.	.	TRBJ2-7	TGTGCCAGCAGCTTGTTCGGGGGTTTTTCTTACGAGCAGTACTTC	CASSLFGGFSYEQYF
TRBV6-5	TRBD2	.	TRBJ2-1	TGTGCCAGCAGTTCCTCCCGGGGAGGGAATGAGCAGTTCTTC	CASSSSRGGNEQFF
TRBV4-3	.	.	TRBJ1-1	TGCGCCAGCAGCCAAGATCGAACCAGGGATGAAGCTTTCTTT	CASSQDRTRDEAFF
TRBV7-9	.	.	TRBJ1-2	TGTGCCAGCCGAAGGGACACGGCGGCTGGCTACACCTTC	CASRRDTAAGYTF
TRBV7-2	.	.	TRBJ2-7	TGTGCCAGCAGCCCGGGTCTCTACGAGCAGTACTTC	CASSPGLYEQYF
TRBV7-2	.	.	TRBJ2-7	TGTGCCAGCAGCTTAGCTCAGGGGACACCCTACGAGCAGTACTTC	CASSLAQGTPYEQYF
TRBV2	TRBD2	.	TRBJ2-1	TGTGCCAGCAGTCTGATTAGCGGGAGATTCTACAATGAGCAGTTCTTC	CASSLISGRFYNEQFF